The T cell receptor (beta chain) under discussion was sequenced for a study of blood T cell repertoires in COVID-19 (TCRdb year 2020). Broadly, across the study: Collaborator samples came from the United States, Italy and Spain and covered acute and convalescent phases of COVID-19. Where available, HLA class I and class II types were obtained from metadata supplied by the sample provider rather than from assay-based typing. The repertoires were released in a freely available public database meant as a resource for research on the immune response to SARS-CoV-2. The samples were drawn from two sources: the first 160 participants of the ongoing ImmuneRACE study, and 1,200 or so subjects contributed by 6 global collaborators. The sample metadata nearly always contained a de-identified subject ID, COVID-19 status, age in years and sex. The prospective study material was composed of cDNA or gDNA derived from T cells, B-cell-depleted T cells, or PBMCs. Subjects who had been exposed to COVID-19, were actively infected with it, or had recovered from it provided the deeply sampled blood TCRbeta repertoires that made up the dataset.

The CDR3 measures 12 amino acids from cysteine to phenylalanine. Only the CDR3 region is kept as DNA, spanning 36 bases read in frame from base 1. Via the germline V gene, CDR1 is MNHEY and CDR2 SVGAGI. V drops 5 bases and J drops 9 bases, leaving 11 bases in between. Collaborating institutions collected whole blood in K2EDTA tubes following their own protocols. Collaborator samples were shipped for TCRbeta analysis as frozen whole blood, isolated PBMCs, or DNA extracted from either sample type. The study at large found these results: The quantity of clinical and demographic metadata differed by source and by participant and was supplied without curation.

TCRbeta CDR3 regions were amplified from genomic DNA by means of the immunoSEQ Assay, a bias-controlled multiplex PCR. As for the authors' bioinformatics: The number of nucleated cells in each sample was estimated by amplification of reference gene primers within the assay. Sequence reads were collapsed and filtered to measure the absolute abundance of every unique TCRbeta CDR3 rearrangement. For each sample, productive Simpson clonality was calculated as the square root of Simpson's diversity index across productive rearrangements. TCRdb mirrors the immuneACCESS table, restricted to in-frame sequences. Some clones are absent from its copies; in checked studies, under half trace to an unresolved V gene, and the reason for the others is unknown. Clone size and V and J calls were adopted from that table, with D and trimming inferred from the DNA. Here the sample has 72,000 or so clones; more than 80% occur a single time. The ten largest clones represent about 40% of the sample.

Points on this clone: No cognate antigen has been identified for it. No per-base quality is available; no much larger clone lies one base away.

This TCR was sampled from a woman of 80 years or more with active or convalescent COVID-19. The chain is assembled from TRBV6-5 and TRBJ2-1; a tentative D match to TRBD2 spans 5 bases. The sample comprised peripheral blood. The sequenced DNA is TGTGCCAGCAGTCTCCTACGGGGTGAGCAGTTCTTC. It specifies CASSLLRGEQFF.